This is a list of T cell receptor beta chains from one sample in a study of blood T cell repertoires in COVID-19. Profiling relied on immunoSEQ multiplex PCR, and the TCRdb table lists in-frame clones only, not all of them. The table has under 300,000 clones, roughly 80% seen once; the top ten hold roughly 3.3%. Sequenced material: peripheral blood. These TCRs come from a young woman with acute or convalescent COVID-19. CDR3s include the opening cysteine and the closing phenylalanine or tryptophan. D genes are given only for firm matches. Size values are once, few and many counts, or a class for expanded clones, and some rows have none.

CASSSTSGRFYNEQFF	TRBJ2-1	TRBD2	NA	TRBV7-2
CTRDFTDTQYF	TRBJ2-3	NA	NA	TRBV1
CASSLGSGRLAYNEQFF	TRBJ2-1	TRBD2	NA	TRBV7-6
CASSKISRAFF	TRBJ1-1	NA	NA	TRBV5-8
CASSPTQGKGSGANVLTF	TRBJ2-6	NA	NA	TRBV28
CASSFGTSGNTDTQYF	TRBJ2-3	TRBD2	NA	TRBV5-1
CASSLTGTGISYEQYF	TRBJ2-7	TRBD1	NA	TRBV28
CARMGQGTEAFF	TRBJ1-1	TRBD1	NA	TRBV2
CASSEDRDHGYTF	TRBJ1-2	TRBD1	NA	TRBV5-1
CASSGVSNLAKNIQYF	TRBJ2-4	NA	NA	TRBV27
CASSHTGGASGDEQFF	TRBJ2-1	TRBD1	NA	TRBV18
CASSLDGRTDTQYF	TRBJ2-3	NA	NA	TRBV7-9
CASSIGLDRNYEQYF	TRBJ2-7	NA	NA	TRBV19
CASGGALDTQYF	TRBJ2-3	NA	NA	TRBV12-3/TRBV12-4
CAVVDLGNTIYF	TRBJ1-3	NA	NA	TRBV15
CASSQGALINTGELFF	TRBJ2-2	NA	NA	TRBV4-3
CASSPSGLAGGVYNEQFF	TRBJ2-1	TRBD2	once	TRBV7-2
CASSLRDNGGYTF	TRBJ1-2	NA	NA	TRBV11-2
CASSHRGANEKLFF	TRBJ1-4	TRBD1	NA	TRBV7-9
CASSGGSSGSYNEQFF	TRBJ2-1	TRBD2	NA	TRBV5-8
CASKGLHERQSFSYEQYF	TRBJ2-7	NA	NA	TRBV2
CASSMADEQFF	TRBJ2-1	NA	NA	TRBV5-4
CASIAELTSGTEAFF	TRBJ1-1	NA	NA	TRBV2
CASSLAGAGGLRETQYF	TRBJ2-5	TRBD2	once	TRBV11-1
CASSQSRDSYEQYF	TRBJ2-7	NA	once	TRBV9
CASSRGQGYSNQPQHF	TRBJ1-5	TRBD1	NA	TRBV5-8
CASSQAGLAGVASEQFF	TRBJ2-1	TRBD2	few	TRBV3-1/TRBV3-2
CASSQWGYSGRKGNYEQYF	TRBJ2-7	TRBD2	NA	TRBV14
CSASGVRAGGGPNTGELFF	TRBJ2-2	TRBD1	NA	TRBV20-1
CASGDPGQGLPEQYF	TRBJ2-7	TRBD1	NA	TRBV6-5
CASSYSLAGSYNEQFF	TRBJ2-1	TRBD2	once	TRBV6-5
CASSREVPLEAFF	TRBJ1-1	NA	NA	TRBV5-4
CASSGGLVEQYF	TRBJ2-7	TRBD2	NA	TRBV2
CAWAGTGAPGELFF	TRBJ2-2	TRBD1	NA	TRBV30
CASSFGGSYEQYF	TRBJ2-7	NA	NA	TRBV5-1
CASSLRQGGTEAFF	TRBJ1-1	TRBD1	NA	TRBV5-5
CASSPDSHSGNTIYF	TRBJ1-3	NA	NA	TRBV10-1
CASSSRKDSSDSPLHF	TRBJ1-6	NA	few	TRBV5-1
CASSFRGGSYTF	TRBJ1-2	NA	NA	TRBV28
CASTNRVPNNEQFF	TRBJ2-1	NA	once	TRBV27
CASSHTGLAASSSYNEQFF	TRBJ2-1	TRBD2	NA	TRBV3-1/TRBV3-2
CASSGETGTEQYF	TRBJ2-7	NA	NA	TRBV9
CASSLLTGVSTDTQYF	TRBJ2-3	NA	NA	TRBV9
CASSVQGNTEAFF	TRBJ1-1	NA	many	TRBV9
CASSVAGIGGTDTQYF	TRBJ2-3	NA	NA	TRBV6-1
CASSELTDRSYGYTF	TRBJ1-2	NA	NA	TRBV5-5
CAWTSAYEQYF	TRBJ2-7	NA	NA	TRBV30
CATSETGGRGYTF	TRBJ1-2	TRBD1	NA	TRBV24-1
CAISESSEGWYGYTF	TRBJ1-2	NA	NA	TRBV10-3
CSAAGTTKNIQYF	TRBJ2-4	NA	NA	TRBV29-1
CASSQTSNEQFF	TRBJ2-1	NA	NA	TRBV27
CASSSIPQGQGQPQHF	TRBJ1-5	TRBD1	NA	TRBV28